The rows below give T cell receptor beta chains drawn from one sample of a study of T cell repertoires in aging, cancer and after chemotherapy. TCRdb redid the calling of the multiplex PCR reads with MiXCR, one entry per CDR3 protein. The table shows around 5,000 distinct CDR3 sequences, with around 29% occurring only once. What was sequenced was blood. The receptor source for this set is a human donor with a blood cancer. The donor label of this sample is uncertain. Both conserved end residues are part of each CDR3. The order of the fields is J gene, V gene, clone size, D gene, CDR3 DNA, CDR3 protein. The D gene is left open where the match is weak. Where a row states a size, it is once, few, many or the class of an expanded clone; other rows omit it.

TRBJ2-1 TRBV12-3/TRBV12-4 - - TGTGCCAGCAGTTTTGCCGTCTACAATGAGCAGTTCTTC CASSFAVYNEQFF
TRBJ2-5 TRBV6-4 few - TGTGCCAGCAGTGACCGCCGACATCCCATACAAGAGACCCAGTACTTC CASSDRRHPIQETQYF
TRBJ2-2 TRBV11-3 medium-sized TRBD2 TGTGCCAGCAGCTCCCCGTTAGCGGGAGTGAACACCGGGGAGCTGTTTTTT CASSSPLAGVNTGELFF
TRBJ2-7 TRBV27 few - TGTGCCAGCGACCGGACTCGCTCCTACGAGCAGTACTTC CASDRTRSYEQYF
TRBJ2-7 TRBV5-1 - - TGTGCCAGCAGCTTGGGGCAGGGGGGCCTCGAGCAGTACTTC CASSLGQGGLEQYF
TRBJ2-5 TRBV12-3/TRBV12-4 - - TGTGCCAGCACCCAAGGGGGGGGGGCGAATAGCCAAGAGACCCAGTACTTC CASTQGGGANSQETQYF
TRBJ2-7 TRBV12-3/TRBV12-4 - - TGTGCCAGCAGTTTAGCTGGCGGGAACTACGAGCAGTACTTC CASSLAGGNYEQYF
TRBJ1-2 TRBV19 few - TGTGCCAGTAGTATAGGACCGGGACAACTTAACTATGGCTACACCTTC CASSIGPGQLNYGYTF
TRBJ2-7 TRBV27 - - TGTGCCAGCCTAGGGTTGGGGGCTCCCCCCTACGAGCAGTACTTC CASLGLGAPPYEQYF
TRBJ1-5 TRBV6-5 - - TGTGCCAGCAGACCCGCCAGCAAGAATCAGCCCCAGCATTTT CASRPASKNQPQHF
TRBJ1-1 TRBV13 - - TGTGCCAGCAGCGCCCCCGGGGGGGTAGGTCAGGAAGCTTTCTTT CASSAPGGVGQEAFF
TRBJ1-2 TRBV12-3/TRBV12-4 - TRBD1 TGTGCCAGCAGTGACTCCGGGACAGGGGATTATGGCTACACCTTC CASSDSGTGDYGYTF
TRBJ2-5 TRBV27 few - TGTGCCAGCAGTTTATTTAGCCGCTCCGAGACCCAGTACTTC CASSLFSRSETQYF
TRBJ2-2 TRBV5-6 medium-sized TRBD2 TGTGCCAGCAGCTTGGGGCTAGCGGGGTCCGGGGAGCTGTTTTTT CASSLGLAGSGELFF
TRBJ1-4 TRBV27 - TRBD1 TGTGCCAGCAGGAGGACAGGGATCGTCGAAAAACTGTTTTTT CASRRTGIVEKLFF
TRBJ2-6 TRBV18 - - TGTGCCAGCTCCAGACAGGACTCTGGGGCCAACGTCCTGACTTTC CASSRQDSGANVLTF
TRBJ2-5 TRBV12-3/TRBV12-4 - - TGTGCCAGCAGTTTAGCCCTCCAAGAGACCCAGTACTTC CASSLALQETQYF
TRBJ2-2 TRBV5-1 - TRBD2 TGCGCCAGCAGCCCTAGGTCTGGTACTAGCGGGAGGGGAAACACCGGGGAGCTGTTTTTT CASSPRSGTSGRGNTGELFF
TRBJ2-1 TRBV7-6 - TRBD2 TGTGCCAGCAGCCTGGGGAGGGGCTCCTACAATGAGCAGTTCTTC CASSLGRGSYNEQFF
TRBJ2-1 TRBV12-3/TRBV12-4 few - TGTGCCAGCAGTTTAGCGCAGGGGATCTCCTACAATGAGCAGTTCTTC CASSLAQGISYNEQFF
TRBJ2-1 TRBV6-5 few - TGTGCCAGCAATAAAGTTGGGTTCTACAATGAGCAGTTCTTC CASNKVGFYNEQFF
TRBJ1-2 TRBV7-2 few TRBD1 TGTGCCAGCAGCCTTAGAGCAGACAGGGGAGGTGGCTACACCTTC CASSLRADRGGGYTF
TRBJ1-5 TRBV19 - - TGTGCCAGTAGTCTGGGGACATCCAATAGCAATCAGCCCCAGCATTTT CASSLGTSNSNQPQHF
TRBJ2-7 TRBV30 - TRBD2 TGTGCCTGGAGTGCCGGGGGGGGTTCGGCTCAGCAGTACTTC CAWSAGGGSAQQYF
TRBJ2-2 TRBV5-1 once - TGCGCCAGCAGCCGGGGGACAGCGAACACCGGGGAGCTGTTTTTT CASSRGTANTGELFF
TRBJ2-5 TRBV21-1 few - TGTGCCAGCAGCAAAACGGTTGCAGGGCGCATGGAGACCCAGTACTTC CASSKTVAGRMETQYF
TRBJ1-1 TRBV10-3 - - TGTGCCATCAGTGTCTCCCGGAGGACTGAAGCTTTCTTT CAISVSRRTEAFF
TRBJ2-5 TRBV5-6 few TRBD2 TGTGCCAGCAGCTTTTTATCGGGGGGGAACCAAGAGACCCAGTACTTC CASSFLSGGNQETQYF
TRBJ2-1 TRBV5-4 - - TGTGCCAGCAGCCCACTGGACCGATACAATGAGCAGTTCTTC CASSPLDRYNEQFF
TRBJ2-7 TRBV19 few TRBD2 TGTGCCAGTAGTAGGGGCGGGAGTGTCAACGAGCAGTACTTC CASSRGGSVNEQYF
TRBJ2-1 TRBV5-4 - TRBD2 TGTGCCAGCAGCCCCGGCGGGACTAGCGGGAGAAATGAGCAGTTCTTC CASSPGGTSGRNEQFF
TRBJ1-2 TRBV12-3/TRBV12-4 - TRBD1 TGTGCCAGCAGACCCGGGACAGGGGGCCCTGGCTACACCTTC CASRPGTGGPGYTF
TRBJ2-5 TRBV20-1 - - TGCAGTGCTAGAGATCTGAAGACGAACCAAGAGACCCAGTACTTC CSARDLKTNQETQYF
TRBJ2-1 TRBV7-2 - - TGTGCCAGCAGCTTAGAATCTCCTAGCTCCTACAATGAGCAGTTCTTC CASSLESPSSYNEQFF
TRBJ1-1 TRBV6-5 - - TGTGCCAGCAGTTACGTCGGGGCCATGAACACTGAAGCTTTCTTT CASSYVGAMNTEAFF
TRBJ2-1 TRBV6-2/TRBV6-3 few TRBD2 TGTGCCAGCAGTAACGGCGGAGCGGGATCGGATGAGCAGTTCTTC CASSNGGAGSDEQFF
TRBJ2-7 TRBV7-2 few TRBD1 TGTGCCAGCAGCTTTCGGACAGGGGTAGCCTACGAGCAGTACTTC CASSFRTGVAYEQYF
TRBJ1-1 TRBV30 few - TGTGCCTGGACAGAGGGGACTGAAGCTTTCTTT CAWTEGTEAFF
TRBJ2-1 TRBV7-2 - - TGTGCCAGCAGCTTAGCCGGTGAGCAGTTCTTC CASSLAGEQFF
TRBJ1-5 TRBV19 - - TGTGCCAGCGTTGATCCCCCCAGTCAGCCCCGGCATTTT CASVDPPSQPRHF
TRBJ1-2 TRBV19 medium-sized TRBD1 TGTGCCAGTAGTATACTGGCAGGGGGCTATGGCTACACCTTC CASSILAGGYGYTF
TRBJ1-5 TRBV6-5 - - TGTGCCAGCAGCTTAGGCAGAGATAGCAATCAGCCCCAGCATTTT CASSLGRDSNQPQHF
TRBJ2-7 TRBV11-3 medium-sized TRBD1 TGTGCCAGCAGCCCGGGACAGCGCACCTACGAGCAGTACTTC CASSPGQRTYEQYF
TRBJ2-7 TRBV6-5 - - TGTGCCAGCAGCGATTGGGCCACCTACGAGCAGTACTTC CASSDWATYEQYF
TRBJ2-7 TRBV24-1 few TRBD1 TGTGCCACCAGTGACTCCGGGACAGTAAACGAGCAGTACTTT CATSDSGTVNEQYF
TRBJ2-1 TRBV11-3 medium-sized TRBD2 TGTGCCAGCAGCTTAGAGGCGGGAGTAAACAATGAGCAGTTCTTC CASSLEAGVNNEQFF
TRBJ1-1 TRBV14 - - TGTGCCAGCAGCCAAGTACGGCAGAACACTGAAGCTTTCTTT CASSQVRQNTEAFF
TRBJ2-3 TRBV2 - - TGTGCCAGCAGTGGCCTGGGCGGGGCGCAGTATTTT CASSGLGGAQYF
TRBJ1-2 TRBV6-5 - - TGTGCCAGCAGTTACTCTTTGTGGGGATCTGGCTACACCTTC CASSYSLWGSGYTF
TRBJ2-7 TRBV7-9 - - TGTGCCAGCAGCTTATCCGCGACAGGAACCTACGAGCAGTACTTC CASSLSATGTYEQYF
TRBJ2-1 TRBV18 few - TGTGCCAGCTCACCACCGAACGGGAGAACCTACAATGAGCAGTTCTTC CASSPPNGRTYNEQFF
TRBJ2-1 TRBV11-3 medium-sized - TGTGCCAGCAGCCGAAGGCCGGGACAAGAATACAATGAGCAGTTCTTC CASSRRPGQEYNEQFF
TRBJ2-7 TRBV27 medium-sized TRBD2 TGTGCCAGCAGTTTACGAAGCGGGACTCGCGAGCAGTACTTC CASSLRSGTREQYF
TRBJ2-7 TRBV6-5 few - TGTGCCAGCAGTTACTGCGAGCAGTACTTC CASSYCEQYF
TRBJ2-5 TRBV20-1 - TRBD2 TGCAGTGCTAGAGATTTTGGACTAGCGGGGCCGACCCAGTACCAAGAGACCCAGTACTTC CSARDFGLAGPTQYQETQYF
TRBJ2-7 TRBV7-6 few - TGTGCCAGCAGCTTAGGAACAGGGCCCTACGAGCAGTACTTC CASSLGTGPYEQYF